A single T cell receptor (beta chain) is shown here with its context. The antigen is unknown. This record belongs to a study of cytotoxic CD8 clonotypes in ibrutinib-treated CLL. The overall study: In all, under twelve patients were relapsed/refractory, fewer than 16 were treatment-naive and around 17 were IGHV unmutated. Points from the study as a whole: Clonality increased at ibrutinib response, then returned toward baseline at progression. On treatment, the uncommon public clonotypes contracted or remained stable.

The repertoire was sequenced with immunoSEQ multiplex PCR; TCRdb's copy has only in-frame clones and lacks some. This sample carries more than 30,000 clones, about 70% of them seen once, and the ten largest clones take about 30%. The CDR3 is 13 residues long. Germline V gene data show CDR1 as SGHTA and CDR2 as FQGNSA. V dropped 1 base and J dropped 3 bases, with 4 bases sitting between them. The TCR beta libraries used about 2.2 micrograms of genomic DNA that came from cryopreserved PBMCs. The gene calls are TRBV7-2 and TRBJ2-1; D remains ambiguous. The sequenced sample was PBMCs, obtained before ibrutinib treatment. The receptor was isolated from a human donor with chronic lymphocytic leukemia. The CDR3 region has the DNA TGTGCCAGCAGCTTAGGGCGCTACAATGAGCAGTTCTTC. Translation: CASSLGRYNEQFF.